A selection of T cell receptor beta chains follows, all from one sample in a study of cytomegalovirus exposure and HLA in healthy donors. Libraries were prepared by immunoSEQ multiplex PCR; TCRdb keeps only in-frame clonotypes and omits some of them. The sample comprises more than 150,000 clones, around 82% of which are singletons, and 2% to 3% rests with the top ten. The material sequenced was PBMCs. The receptors were sampled from a woman in her twenties or thirties in good health and CMV-seropositive. CDR3s include the opening cysteine and the closing phenylalanine or tryptophan. Each record gives: V gene, CDR3 length, clone size, D gene, J gene, CDR3 protein, CDR3 DNA. D genes are given only for firm matches. Size is stated for part of the rows, as once, few or many counts, or as a class when the clone is expanded.

>TRBV7-2|13|.|.|TRBJ1-5
CASSIRGTQPQHF
TGTGCCAGCAGCATTAGGGGGACCCAGCCCCAGCATTTT
>TRBV6-5|11|.|TRBD1|TRBJ2-1
CASPTGGSEFF
TGTGCCAGTCCGACAGGGGGCAGCGAGTTCTTC
>TRBV4-1|15|.|.|TRBJ2-7
CASSQGRASTYEQYF
TGCGCCAGCAGCCAAGGGAGGGCCAGCACCTACGAGCAGTACTTC
>TRBV2|16|few|.|TRBJ2-2
CASSELPAATSGELFF
TGTGCCAGCAGTGAATTACCAGCGGCTACGTCAGGGGAGCTGTTTTTT
>TRBV4-2|19|.|.|TRBJ1-2
CASSQDRVAAITSNYGYTF
TGTGCCAGCAGCCAAGATCGAGTAGCGGCGATTACATCGAACTATGGCTACACCTTC
>TRBV19|19|.|TRBD2|TRBJ2-1
CASSIGGASGGAPYNEQFF
TGTGCCAGTAGTATCGGGGGCGCTAGCGGGGGGGCCCCCTACAATGAGCAGTTCTTC
>TRBV18|15|.|TRBD1|TRBJ2-5
CASSRSLGQQETQYF
TGTGCCAGCTCACGAAGCTTGGGACAGCAAGAGACCCAGTACTTC
>TRBV30|14|once|TRBD2|TRBJ2-3
CAWILAGGVNTQYF
TGTGCCTGGATACTAGCGGGGGGGGTGAATACGCAGTATTTT
>TRBV2|13|.|TRBD2|TRBJ2-1
CASSGDYHNEQFF
TGTGCCAGCAGCGGGGACTACCACAATGAGCAGTTCTTC
>TRBV4-1|16|few|TRBD1|TRBJ1-3
CASSPRQGGAGNTIYF
TGCGCCAGCAGCCCCCGCCAGGGGGGAGCTGGAAACACCATATATTTT
>TRBV5-1|14|.|.|TRBJ2-6
CASRQVSGANVLTF
TGCGCCAGCAGACAGGTCTCTGGGGCCAACGTCCTGACTTTC